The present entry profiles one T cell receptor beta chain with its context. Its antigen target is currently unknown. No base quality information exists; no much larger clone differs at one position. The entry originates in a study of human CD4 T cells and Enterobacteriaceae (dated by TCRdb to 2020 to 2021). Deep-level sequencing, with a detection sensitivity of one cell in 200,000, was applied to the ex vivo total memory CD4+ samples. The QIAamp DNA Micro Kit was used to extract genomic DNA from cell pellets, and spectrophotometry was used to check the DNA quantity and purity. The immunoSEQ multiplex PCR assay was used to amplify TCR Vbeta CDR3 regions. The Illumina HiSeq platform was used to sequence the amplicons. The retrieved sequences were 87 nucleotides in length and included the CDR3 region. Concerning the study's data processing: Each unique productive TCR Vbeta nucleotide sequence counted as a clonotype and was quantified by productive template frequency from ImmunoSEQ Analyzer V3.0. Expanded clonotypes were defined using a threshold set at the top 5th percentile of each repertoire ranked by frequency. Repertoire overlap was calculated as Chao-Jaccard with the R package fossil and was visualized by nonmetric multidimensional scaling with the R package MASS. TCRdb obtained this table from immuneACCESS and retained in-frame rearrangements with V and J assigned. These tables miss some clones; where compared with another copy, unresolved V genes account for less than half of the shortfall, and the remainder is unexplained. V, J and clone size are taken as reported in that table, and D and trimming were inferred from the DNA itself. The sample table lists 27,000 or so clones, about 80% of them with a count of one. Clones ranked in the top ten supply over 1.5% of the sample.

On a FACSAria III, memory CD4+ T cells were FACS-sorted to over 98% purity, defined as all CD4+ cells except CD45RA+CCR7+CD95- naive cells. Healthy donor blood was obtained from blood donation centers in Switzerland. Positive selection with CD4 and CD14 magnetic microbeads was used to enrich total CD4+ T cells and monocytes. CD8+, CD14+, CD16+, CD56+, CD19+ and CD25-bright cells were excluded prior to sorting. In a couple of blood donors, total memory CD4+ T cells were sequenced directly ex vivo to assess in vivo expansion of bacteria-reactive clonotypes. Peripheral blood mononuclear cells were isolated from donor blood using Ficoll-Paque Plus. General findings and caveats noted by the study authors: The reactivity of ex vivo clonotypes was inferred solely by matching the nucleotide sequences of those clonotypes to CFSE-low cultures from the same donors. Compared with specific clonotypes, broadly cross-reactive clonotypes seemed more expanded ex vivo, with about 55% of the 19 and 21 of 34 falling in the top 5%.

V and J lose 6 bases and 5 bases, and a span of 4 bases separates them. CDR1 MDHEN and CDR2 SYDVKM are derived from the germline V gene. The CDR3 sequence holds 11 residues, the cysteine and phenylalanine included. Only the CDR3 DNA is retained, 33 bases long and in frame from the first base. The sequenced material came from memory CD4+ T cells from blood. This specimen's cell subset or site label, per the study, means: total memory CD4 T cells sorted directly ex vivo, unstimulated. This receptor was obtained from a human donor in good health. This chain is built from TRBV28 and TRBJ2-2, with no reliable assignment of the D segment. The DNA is TGTGCCAGCAGGTTGACCGGGGAGCTGTTTTTT. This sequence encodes CASRLTGELFF.